Sequencing of this T cell receptor (beta chain) was carried out in a study of blood T cell repertoires in COVID-19. Turning to the study itself: Acute and convalescent COVID-19 specimens originated in the United States, Italy and Spain.

The data were produced by immunoSEQ multiplex PCR, yet TCRdb's version contains in-frame clones alone and is incomplete. The sample lists 40,000 or so clones, 70% to 85% occurring once. The sequence derives from a human donor in a cohort sampled during active COVID-19. The material sequenced was peripheral blood.

The DNA for the CDR3 is TGTGCCAGCAGCCATCTAGCGGGGTACAATGAGCAGTTCTTC. It codes for CASSHLAGYNEQFF. This chain connects TRBV7-2 to TRBJ2-1; 9 nucleotides agree with TRBD2. J was trimmed by 4 bases and V by 5 bases; bases with no gene match: 3. Germline V gene lookup returns CDR1 SGHTA and CDR2 FQGNSA. CDR3 size: 14 residues.